These 23 T cell receptor beta chains came from one sample sequenced in a study of glioma-infiltrating T cells. Using RNA template, CDR3s of TCR alpha and beta were amplified with iRepertoire arm-PCR. TCRdb reprocessed the multiplex PCR reads with MiXCR, giving one entry per CDR3 protein. The sample lists approximately 140,000 distinct CDR3 sequences, around 25% seen once, with about 30% in the top ten. Specimen: glioma tissue, nonneoplastic brain tissue, or PBMCs (not recorded which). The receptor set was obtained from a human donor with low-grade glioma or glioblastoma, undergoing nonglioma brain surgery, or in good health (not recorded which).

This clonotype came up a few times. The chain combines TRBV12-3 or TRBV12-4 with TRBJ2-3; D unresolved. This CDR3 comprises 14 residues. The V and J ends lost 4 bases and 7 bases respectively, with 15 bases between them. The DNA of the CDR3 is TGTGCCAGCAGTTCCCTGGGCCGGGCCAATACGCAGTATTTT. Its protein product is CASSSLGRANTQYF.

The rearrangement uses TRBV29-1 and TRBJ1-2, with D perhaps matching TRBD1 (5 bases). Germline V CDR1 and CDR2: SQVTM, ANQGSEA. This CDR3 region has 14 residues. Between the trimmed V and J ends, which lost 4 bases and 4 bases, there was a span of 16 bases. CDR3 DNA: TGCAGCGTTGGGGCCAGGGATTCGAGCTATGGCTACACCTTC. This translates into CSVGARDSSYGYTF.

This clonotype was seen repeatedly, ten times or more. This chain uses TRBV7-2 with TRBJ1-5; D is unclear. This CDR3 has 17 amino acids. The germline CDR1 and CDR2 sequences are SGHTA and FQGNSA. V lost 0 bases to trimming and J lost 0 bases, with 12 bases between them. The DNA of the CDR3 is TGTGCCAGCAGCTTAGCGCTGTTGCAGTATAGCAATCAGCCCCAGCATTTT. Translating gives CASSLALLQYSNQPQHF.

CDR3 residues: CASRADGREQFF. CDR3 coding DNA: TGCGCCAGCCGGGCGGACGGCAGAGAGCAGTTCTTC. This sequence joins TRBV5-1 and TRBJ2-1; no firm D call. Trimming pared 7 bases from V and 10 bases from J, leaving 15 bases between. The CDR3 length is 12 residues. Per the germline V gene, CDR1 is SGHRS and CDR2 is YFSETQ.

The chain combines TRBV12-3 or TRBV12-4 with TRBJ1-2; D not resolved. V lost 3 bases, J lost 6 bases, and 5 bases lay in between. CDR3 length: 11 amino acids. The CDR3 region has the DNA TGTGCCAGCAGTTTTGGCGATGGCTACACCTTC. Protein sequence: CASSFGDGYTF.

The table lists this clonotype with many counts. The chain links TRBV6-1 to TRBJ2-7; D gene ambiguous. With 5 bases removed from V and 3 bases from J, the gap between germline ends came to 14 bases. CDR1 and CDR2 (germline): MNHNS, SASEGT. CDR3 length: 14 residues. The CDR3 protein is CASSSGGPNYEQYV. In DNA, the CDR3 is TGTGCCAGCAGTTCTGGCGGACCGAACTACGAGCAGTACGTC.

This chain uses TRBV6-1 with TRBJ2-2, with D hard to call. The CDR3 totals 14 residues. Germline lookup yields CDR1 MNHNS and CDR2 SASEGT. The V and J ends lost 6 bases and 5 bases respectively, with 13 bases between them. The CDR3 DNA is TGTGCCAGCAGCCCCGGGCGGCGGACCGGGGAGCTGTTTTTT. Residues: CASSPGRRTGELFF.

This clonotype occurred many times. The J gene is TRBJ1-3, the V gene TRBV6-6; D remains ambiguous. Germline lookup yields CDR1 MNHNY and CDR2 SVGAGI (reference sequence). V lost 2 bases and J lost 0, with 8 bases in between. This CDR3 region has 15 residues. In nucleotides, the CDR3 is TGTGCCAGCAGTTACGGCCCAGACTCTGGAAACACCATATATTTT. As protein: CASSYGPDSGNTIYF.

This clonotype appeared many times. The rearrangement joins TRBV20-1 to TRBJ2-3; 14 nucleotides line up with TRBD2. V shed 2 bases and J 1 base; nucleotides not matched to a gene: 11. CDR3 length: 19 amino acids. Germline CDR1 DFQATT, CDR2 SNEGSKA (reference sequence). As DNA, the CDR3 is TGCAGTGCTAGACTCACGGGGACTAGCGGGGGCGAAGGCACAGATACGCAGTATTTT. Amino acids: CSARLTGTSGGEGTDTQYF.

The V gene is TRBV14, the J gene TRBJ2-7, with D possibly called TRBD1 or TRBD2 (5 bases each). The germline gives CDR1 SGHDN, CDR2 FVKESK. Trimming left V 5 bases short and J 6 bases short, with 14 bases between. CDR3 length: 13 amino acids. The CDR3 spells CASSTPGTVEQYV. The CDR3 DNA follows: TGTGCCAGCAGCACCCCTGGGACCGTCGAGCAGTACGTC.

In its sample, this clonotype was seen many times. This chain connects TRBV6-1 to TRBJ2-7; a weak D match, TRBD1 (5 bases). CDR3 size: 13 residues. Trimming cost V 6 bases and J 6 bases, with 15 bases left between them. Germline CDR1 MNHNS, CDR2 SASEGT. The CDR3 is CASSPRGQGEQYV. DNA of the CDR3: TGTGCCAGCAGCCCCCGTGGGCAGGGCGAGCAGTACGTC.

As for this clonotype: A read error may be the cause here, since a much bigger clone is one base away. This sequence joins TRBV6-2 or TRBV6-3 and TRBJ2-5; no firm D call. This CDR3 has 13 residues. In germline, CDR1 is MNHEY, CDR2 SVGEGT. CDR3 in DNA: TGTGCCAGCAGCGCATCGGGCCAAGAGACCCTGTACTTC. It specifies CASSASGQETLYF.

As to this clonotype: A clone one base away is much larger, so this may be a read error. The chain joins TRBV7-6 to TRBJ2-3; no clear D gene. Germline V CDR1 and CDR2: SGHVS, FNYEAQ. The CDR3 extends over 15 amino acids. The CDR3 nucleotides are TGTGCCAGCAGCTTAAGTAGGGCCGGTAGAGATAAGCAGTATTTT. It specifies CASSLSRAGRDKQYF.

This clonotype appeared many times. The chain employs TRBV7-3 and TRBJ2-2, with TRBD2 matching over 10 bases. V dropped 2 bases and J dropped 1; count of bases not matched to a gene: 1. The CDR3 spans 16 residues. Germline V gene sequence: CDR1 SGHTA, CDR2 FQGTGA. DNA of the CDR3: TGTGCCAGCAGCTTACAGCGGGGGGGGAACACCGGGGAGCTGTTTTTT. Its protein is CASSLQRGGNTGELFF.

The chain uses TRBV14 and TRBJ1-1; TRBD1 might be the D (5 bases). CDR3 length: 14 amino acids. Germline CDR1 reads SGHDN; CDR2 reads FVKESK. The V gene lost 3 bases and the J gene lost 6 bases, with 14 bases spanning the gap. The CDR3 DNA reads TGTGCCAGCAGCCACCCCCATGGGGGGGCTGAAGCTTTCTTT. Translation: CASSHPHGGAEAFF.

This clonotype was seen only a few times. The V gene is TRBV3-1, the J gene TRBJ2-3, with D hard to call. The V and J ends lost 5 bases and 0 bases respectively, with 15 bases between them. Germline lookup yields CDR1 LGHDT and CDR2 YNNKEL (reference sequence). CDR3 size: 16 residues. The CDR3 loop is CASSSPSTSSTDTQYF. DNA for the CDR3: TGTGCCAGCAGCTCACCTTCGACCTCTAGCACAGATACGCAGTATTTT.

Worth noting for this clonotype: Just one base apart from a much larger clone, this may be a read error. The chain has TRBV27 and TRBJ1-2; 8 nucleotides align to TRBD1. The CDR3 consists of 13 residues. CDR1 and CDR2 from the germline V gene are MNHEY and SMNVEV (reference sequence). The CDR3 DNA reads TGTGCCAGCACCAGGGACAGGAACTATGGCCACACCTTC. It specifies CASTRDRNYGHTF.

Comment on this clonotype: This sequence may be a read error, since a much larger clone differs from it by one base. The genes are TRBV6-2 or TRBV6-3 and TRBJ2-1, with D tentatively TRBD1 (5 bases). The CDR3 totals 19 residues. Germline V gives CDR1 MNHEY, CDR2 SVGEGT. CDR3 region: CATSGAQGESVSSYNEPFF. In DNA, the CDR3 is TGTGCCACCAGTGGGGCCCAAGGGGAAAGCGTTAGCTCCTACAATGAGCCGTTCTTC.

The V and J genes are TRBV7-2 and TRBJ2-5; 7 nucleotides agree with TRBD2. The CDR3 runs to 14 residues. Germline CDR1 reads SGHTA; CDR2 reads FQGNSA. Trimming removed 9 bases from V and 5 bases from J; junction bases left unmatched: 12. CDR3 nucleotides: TGTGCCAGTACTGTGGGGGGGGGTACTGAGACCCAGTACTTC. As protein: CASTVGGGTETQYF.

V usage is TRBV19 and J usage is TRBJ1-4; no reliable D call. From germline, CDR1 is LNHDA and CDR2 SQIVND (reference sequence). The CDR3 is 16 residues long. V was clipped by 6 bases and J by 0 bases, with 14 bases between them. The CDR3, as DNA: TGTGCCAGTAGCCCCCCCGGTAGCGCAACTAATGAAAAACTGTTTTTT. Its protein is CASSPPGSATNEKLFF.

The genes are TRBV2 and TRBJ1-2; weak D call: TRBD1 (5 bases). Trimming cost V 7 bases and J 8 bases, with 23 bases left between them. Germline lookup yields CDR1 SNHLY and CDR2 FYNNEI. The CDR3 covers 15 residues. CDR3 loop: CASTESSGGRGGYTF. The CDR3 DNA sequence: TGTGCCAGCACCGAAAGTTCTGGGGGAAGGGGAGGCTACACCTTC.

In this sample, this clonotype turned up a few times. The rearrangement links TRBV6-1 to TRBJ1-1; D is unclear. Trimming pared 5 bases from V and 10 bases from J, leaving 20 bases between. CDR3 length: 14 residues. Germline-derived CDR1 and CDR2 are MNHNS and SASEGT. CDR3 in DNA: TGTGCCAGCAGTAAATTCGGGATGCCCCGGGGAGCTTTCTTT. Protein sequence: CASSKFGMPRGAFF.

The table lists this clonotype with a few counts. A read error may account for a junction end that differs from germline. The chain recombines TRBV11-2 with TRBJ2-2; no reliable D call. CDR1 and CDR2 (germline): SGHAT, FQNNGV. This CDR3 is built from 16 residues. The CDR3 loop reads CASSHKALSGTRELFF. The CDR3 DNA is TGTGCCAGCAGCCATAAAGCACTCTCGGGCACCAGGGAGCTGTTTTTT.